The following is a T cell receptor beta chain sequence with its context. Original handling: Estimated nucleated cell counts came from reference gene primer amplification. Produced via immunoSEQ multiplex PCR; TCRdb's table is partial and in-frame only. For V, J and clone size, that table is used; D and trimming come from the DNA. The repertoire has about 130,000 clones, about 83% of them found once; the top ten carry 9.5% to 15%. This entry belongs to a study of blood T cell repertoires in COVID-19. In the study overall: COVID-19 samples from acute and convalescent phases originated in the United States, Italy and Spain. The analysed material was cDNA or gDNA that came from T cells, B-cell-depleted T cells, or PBMCs.

The material sequenced was peripheral blood. The sequence was collected from a human donor in a cohort sampled during active COVID-19.

CDR3 bases: TGTGCCAGTAGTCTCAGGGATGGCTACACCTTC. This codes for CASSLRDGYTF. The rearrangement joins TRBV19 to TRBJ1-2; D might be TRBD1 (5 bases). The CDR3 contains 11 residues. The germline V gene has CDR1 LNHDA and CDR2 SQIVND (reference sequence). Deletions cut 5 bases from V and 6 bases from J, with 7 bases between.